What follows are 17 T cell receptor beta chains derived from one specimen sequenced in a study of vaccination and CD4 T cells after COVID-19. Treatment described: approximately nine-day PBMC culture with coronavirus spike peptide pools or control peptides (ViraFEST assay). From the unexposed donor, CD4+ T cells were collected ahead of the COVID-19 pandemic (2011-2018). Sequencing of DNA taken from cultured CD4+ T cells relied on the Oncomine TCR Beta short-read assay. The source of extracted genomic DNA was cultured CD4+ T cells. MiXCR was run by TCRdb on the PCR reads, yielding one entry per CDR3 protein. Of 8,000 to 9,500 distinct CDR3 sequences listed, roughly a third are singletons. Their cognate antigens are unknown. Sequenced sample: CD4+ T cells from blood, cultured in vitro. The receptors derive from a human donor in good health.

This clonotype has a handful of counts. The CDR3 loop is CASSSLGPGTEAFF. The CDR3, as DNA: TGTGCCAGCAGTTCGTTGGGGCCCGGCACTGAAGCTTTCTTT. V and J are TRBV27 and TRBJ1-1; D is possibly TRBD1 (5 bases). The CDR3 runs to 14 residues. The germline V and J ends were trimmed by 4 bases and 4 bases, with 13 bases remaining between them. The germline gives CDR1 MNHEY, CDR2 SMNVEV (reference sequence).

The CDR3 bases are TGTGCCAGCAGGCCGGCCCTAGGCACCAAAAACATTCAGTACTTC. It encodes CASRPALGTKNIQYF. The V gene is TRBV2, the J gene TRBJ2-4; D is unclear. The germline V gene encodes CDR1 SNHLY and CDR2 FYNNEI. V was cut by 6 bases and J by 2 bases, with 14 bases left in between. The CDR3 consists of 15 residues. The full variable domain, its missing parts supplied by reference TRBV2 and TRBJ2-4, is EPEVTQTPSHQVTQMGQEVILRCVPISNHLYFYWYRQILGQKVEFLVSFYNNEISEKSEIFDDQFSVERPDGSNFTLKIRSTKLEDSAMYFCASRPALGTKNIQYFGAGTRLSVL.

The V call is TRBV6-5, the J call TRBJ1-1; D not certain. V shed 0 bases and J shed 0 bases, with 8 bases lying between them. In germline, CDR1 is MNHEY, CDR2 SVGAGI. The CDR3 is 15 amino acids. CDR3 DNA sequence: TGTGCCAGCAGTTACTCCGGAGGATTGAACACTGAAGCTTTCTTT. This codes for CASSYSGGLNTEAFF.

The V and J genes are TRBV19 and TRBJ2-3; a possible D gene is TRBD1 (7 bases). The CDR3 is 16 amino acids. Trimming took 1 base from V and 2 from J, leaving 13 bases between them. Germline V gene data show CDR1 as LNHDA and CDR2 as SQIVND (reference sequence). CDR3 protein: CASSIGQGLYTDTQYF. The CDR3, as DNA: TGTGCCAGTAGTATAGGACAGGGACTGTACACAGATACGCAGTATTTT. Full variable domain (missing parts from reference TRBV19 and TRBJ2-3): DGGITQSPKYLFRKEGQNVTLSCEQNLNHDAMYWYRQDPGQGLRLIYYSQIVNDFQKGDIAEGYSVSREKKESFPLTVTSAQKNPTAFYLCASSIGQGLYTDTQYFGPGTRLTVL.

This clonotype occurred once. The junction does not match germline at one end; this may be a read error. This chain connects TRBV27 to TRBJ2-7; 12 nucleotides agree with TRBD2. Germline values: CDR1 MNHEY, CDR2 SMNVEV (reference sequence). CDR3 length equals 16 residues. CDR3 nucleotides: TGTGCCGGCAGTTTAACCTCTAGCGGGAGGGGGTACGAGCAGTACTTC. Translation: CAGSLTSSGRGYEQYF.

The CDR3 DNA reads as TGTGCCAGCAGCGTTGTTCGTGCAGGGTGCGCTCAGCCCCAGCATTTT. Amino acids: CASSVVRAGCAQPQHF. The gene calls are TRBV9 and TRBJ1-5; perhaps TRBD1 as D (5 bases). This CDR3 region has 16 residues. Trimming removed 2 bases from V and 6 bases from J, with 18 bases in between. Germline V gives CDR1 SGDLS, CDR2 YYNGEE.

CDR3 nucleotide sequence: TGTGCCAGCAGTTTATGGGGTCCGGGAGACGACAATGAGCAGTTCTTC. This translates into CASSLWGPGDDNEQFF. The rearrangement links TRBV28 to TRBJ2-1; D perhaps matches TRBD2 (6 bases). This CDR3 has 16 amino acids. Per germline, CDR1 MDHEN and CDR2 SYDVKM. V lost 0 bases and J 5 bases, leaving 14 bases between the germline ends.

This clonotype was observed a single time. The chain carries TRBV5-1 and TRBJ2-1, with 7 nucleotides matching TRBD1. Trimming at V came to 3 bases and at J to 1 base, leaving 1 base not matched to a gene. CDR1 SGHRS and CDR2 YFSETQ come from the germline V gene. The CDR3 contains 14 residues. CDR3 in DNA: TGCGCCAGCAGCTCGGACAGGTCCTACAATGAGCAGTTCTTC. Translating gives CASSSDRSYNEQFF.

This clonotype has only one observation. The CDR3 reads CASSAGGVTLGAYNEQFF. DNA for the CDR3: TGTGCCAGCAGCGCAGGAGGGGTCACGCTAGGAGCTTACAATGAGCAGTTCTTC. This chain links TRBV9 with TRBJ2-1; D possibly corresponds to TRBD2 (6 bases). This CDR3 comprises 18 residues. Germline assignment: CDR1 SGDLS and CDR2 YYNGEE. The V gene lost 3 bases and the J gene lost 4 bases, with 23 bases spanning the gap.

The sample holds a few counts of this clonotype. CDR3 bases: TGCAGTGCTGAGCGGTTCGCGAACACCGGGGAGCTGTTTTTT. It is translated as CSAERFANTGELFF. The genes are TRBV20-1 and TRBJ2-2, with a tentative D call TRBD2 (5 bases). CDR1 is DFQATT, CDR2 SNEGSKA, per germline (reference sequence). The CDR3 extends over 14 amino acids. The V end was cut by 5 bases, the J end by 0 bases, with 10 bases between.

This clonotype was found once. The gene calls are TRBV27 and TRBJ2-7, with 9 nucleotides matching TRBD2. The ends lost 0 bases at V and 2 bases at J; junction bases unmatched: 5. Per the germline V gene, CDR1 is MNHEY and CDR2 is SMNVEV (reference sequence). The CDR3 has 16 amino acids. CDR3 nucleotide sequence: TGTGCCAGCAGTTTATCCGGACTAGCGCCGACCTACGAGCAGTACTTC. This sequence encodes CASSLSGLAPTYEQYF.

Here the CDR3 DNA reads TGCAGTGCTTCCCCTACGGGGTACGAGCAGTACTTC. Translating gives CSASPTGYEQYF. The chain joins TRBV20-1 to TRBJ2-7; D might be TRBD2 (5 bases). This CDR3 has 12 residues. Germline CDR1 is DFQATT and CDR2 is SNEGSKA (reference sequence). The germline V and J ends were trimmed by 5 bases and 4 bases, with 12 bases remaining between them.

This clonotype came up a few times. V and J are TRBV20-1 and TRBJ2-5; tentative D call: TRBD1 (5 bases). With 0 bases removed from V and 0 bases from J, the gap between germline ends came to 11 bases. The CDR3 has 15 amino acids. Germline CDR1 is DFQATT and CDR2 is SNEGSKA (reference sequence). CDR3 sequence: CSARDRGGDQETQYF. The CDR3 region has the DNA TGCAGTGCTAGAGATAGGGGTGGTGACCAAGAGACCCAGTACTTC.

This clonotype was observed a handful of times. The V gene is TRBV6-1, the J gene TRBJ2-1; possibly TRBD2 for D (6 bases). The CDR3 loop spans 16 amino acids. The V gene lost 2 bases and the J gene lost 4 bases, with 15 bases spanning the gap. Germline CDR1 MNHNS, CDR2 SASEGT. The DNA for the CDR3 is TGTGCCAGCAGTGAATATAGGTCTAGCGATTACAATGAGCAGTTCTTC. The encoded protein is CASSEYRSSDYNEQFF.

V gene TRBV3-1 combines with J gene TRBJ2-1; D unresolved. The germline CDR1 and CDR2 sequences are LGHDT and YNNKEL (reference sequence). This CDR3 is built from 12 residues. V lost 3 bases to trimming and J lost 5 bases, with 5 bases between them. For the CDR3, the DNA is TGTGCCAGCAGCCAGACGGACAATGAGCAGTTCTTC. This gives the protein CASSQTDNEQFF.

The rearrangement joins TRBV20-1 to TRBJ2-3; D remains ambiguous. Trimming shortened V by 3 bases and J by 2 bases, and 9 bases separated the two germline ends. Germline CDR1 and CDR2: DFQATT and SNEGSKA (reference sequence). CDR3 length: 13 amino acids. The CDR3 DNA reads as TGCAGTGCTAGCCGATGGCCCACAGATACGCAGTATTTT. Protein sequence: CSASRWPTDTQYF.

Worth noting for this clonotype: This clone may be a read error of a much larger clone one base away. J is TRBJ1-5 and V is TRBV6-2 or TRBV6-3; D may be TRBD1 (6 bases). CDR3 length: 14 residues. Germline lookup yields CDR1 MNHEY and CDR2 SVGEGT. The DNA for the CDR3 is TGTGCCAGCAGTTACAGGGGGAGCGGGCAGCCCCGGCATTTT. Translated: CASSYRGSGQPRHF.